The 16 T cell receptor beta chains below come from one sample, sequenced in a study of blood T cell repertoires in COVID-19. Sequencing used immunoSEQ multiplex PCR; TCRdb keeps in-frame clones, though not all of them. The sample has about 210,000 clones, roughly four fifths seen once; the top ten hold around 9%. Sequencing was carried out using PBMCs or T cells enriched from blood (not recorded which). The source is a man aged 35-49 years who had recovered from COVID-19.

This clone was counted a single time. This chain connects TRBV19 to TRBJ2-5; 9 bases map to TRBD1. J gave up 2 bases and V 8 bases, and 9 bases lay outside the gene matches. The CDR3 is 15 amino acids. Germline V lookup: CDR1 LNHDA, CDR2 SQIVND (reference sequence). In DNA, the CDR3 is TGTGCCAGTGGACAGGGGTCGGCCCTACAAGAGACCCAGTACTTC. Its protein product is CASGQGSALQETQYF.

The chain uses TRBV5-6 and TRBJ2-5, with D perhaps matching TRBD1 (6 bases). V lost 0 bases to trimming and J lost 7 bases, with 19 bases between them. Germline CDR1 and CDR2: SGHDT and YYEEEE. The CDR3 sequence is 16 residues long. The CDR3 DNA is TGTGCCAGCAGCTTGGTAGGGTGGGGGACACTGGGGACCCAGTACTTC. Translated, it gives CASSLVGWGTLGTQYF.

The chain has TRBV5-4 and TRBJ2-7; 7 bases line up with TRBD2. Germline V CDR1 and CDR2: SGHNT, YYREEE (reference sequence). This CDR3 region has 11 residues. The V gene end was trimmed by 5 bases and the J gene end by 5 bases; junction bases not matched to a gene: 1. The CDR3 DNA is TGTGCCAGCAGGGGGAGGGACGAGCAGTACTTC. Its protein is CASRGRDEQYF.

V gene TRBV3-1 (or the pseudogene TRBV3-2) combines with J gene TRBJ2-1; no clear D. The CDR3 runs to 11 residues. The germline V gene encodes CDR1 LGHDT and CDR2 YNNKEL (reference sequence). V dropped 6 bases and J dropped 4 bases, with 4 bases sitting between them. The CDR3 DNA is TGTGCCAGCAGTATATACAATGAGCAGTTCTTC. It encodes CASSIYNEQFF.

V usage is TRBV19 and J usage is TRBJ1-5; no definite D call. The CDR3 is 14 amino acids. Between the trimmed V and J ends, which lost 3 bases and 2 bases, there was a span of 8 bases. Germline assignment: CDR1 LNHDA and CDR2 SQIVND (reference sequence). The CDR3 sequence is CASSMAAGNQPQHF. The CDR3 DNA sequence: TGTGCCAGTAGTATGGCCGCGGGCAATCAGCCCCAGCATTTT. The full variable domain, in which reference TRBV19 and TRBJ1-5 provide the parts outside the CDR3, is DGGITQSPKYLFRKEGQNVTLSCEQNLNHDAMYWYRQDPGQGLRLIYYSQIVNDFQKGDIAEGYSVSREKKESFPLTVTSAQKNPTAFYLCASSMAAGNQPQHFGDGTRLSIL.

The gene calls are TRBV28 and TRBJ2-2, with TRBD1 as a possible D gene (5 bases). The CDR3 contains 14 residues. V was clipped by 3 bases and J by 6 bases, with 11 bases between them. Per the germline V gene, CDR1 is MDHEN and CDR2 is SYDVKM. CDR3 bases: TGTGCCAGCAGTTTCAGGGTTTACGCCGGGGAGCTGTTTTTT. Translated, it gives CASSFRVYAGELFF.

CDR3 nucleotide sequence: TGTGCCACCAGTGAAGCGGGAAGAGATACGCAGTATTTT. Its translation: CATSEAGRDTQYF. V usage is TRBV24-1 and J usage is TRBJ2-3, with TRBD2 identical over 7 bases. Per the germline V gene, CDR1 is KGHDR and CDR2 is SFDVKD. V lost 4 bases to trimming and J lost 5 bases; unmatched junction nucleotides: 2. There are 13 residues in the CDR3.

The V and J genes are TRBV12-5 and TRBJ2-3, with 10 bases that match TRBD2. J was trimmed by 3 bases and V by 6 bases; bases with no gene match: 3. Germline V lookup: CDR1 LGHNT, CDR2 FRNRAP. The CDR3 extends over 14 amino acids. CDR3 sequence: CASGISGGTDTQYF. As DNA, the CDR3 is TGTGCTAGTGGAATTAGCGGGGGGACAGATACGCAGTATTTT.

This clone occurred a few times. The chain links TRBV18 to TRBJ1-4; tentative D call: TRBD1 (5 bases). V dropped 8 bases and J dropped 8 bases, with 18 bases sitting between them. This CDR3 spans 14 amino acids. The germline V gene encodes CDR1 KGHSH and CDR2 LQKENI. The CDR3, as DNA: TGTGCCAGCGCTACCGGGGGTCGAAGGGAAAAACTGTTTTTT. Its translation: CASATGGRREKLFF.

Notes on this clone: It differs at one base from a far larger clone, so likely a read error. V usage is TRBV5-6 and J usage is TRBJ1-1, with TRBD1 matching over 7 bases. The germline V gene encodes CDR1 SGHDT and CDR2 YYEEEE. This CDR3 region has 12 residues. J was trimmed by 7 bases and V by 4 bases; bases with no gene match: 4. CDR3 in amino acids: CASSPGTDEAFF. CDR3 nucleotide sequence: TGTGCCAGCAGCCCCGGGACAGATGAAGCTTTCTTT.

The chain carries TRBV2 and TRBJ1-2, with 7 bases matching TRBD1. Germline assignment: CDR1 SNHLY and CDR2 FYNNEI. V shed 7 bases and J 5 bases; nucleotides not matched to a gene: 10. The CDR3 has 14 residues. The CDR3 sequence is CASKGTVKGYGYTF. CDR3 DNA: TGTGCCAGCAAGGGGACAGTAAAAGGGTATGGCTACACCTTC.

The chain is built from TRBV30 and TRBJ2-7; D possibly corresponds to TRBD1 (5 bases). Per the germline V gene, CDR1 is GTSNPN and CDR2 is SVGIG (reference sequence). This CDR3 region has 17 residues. V was pared by 3 bases and J by 0 bases, with 21 bases between. The CDR3 protein is CAWRTRQGMMSSYEQYF. Written as DNA, the CDR3 is TGTGCCTGGAGAACCCGGCAGGGCATGATGAGCTCCTACGAGCAGTACTTC.

The V and J genes are TRBV9 and TRBJ1-3; D is perhaps TRBD1 (5 bases). The CDR3 runs 15 residues. Trimming stripped 0 bases from V and 2 bases from J, with 9 bases between. CDR1 SGDLS and CDR2 YYNGEE come from the germline V gene. For the CDR3, the DNA is TGTGCCAGCAGCGTAGAGTCGGGGGCTGGAAACACCATATATTTT. This translates into CASSVESGAGNTIYF.

A few counts support this clone. This chain connects TRBV28 to TRBJ1-5; TRBD1 might be the D (6 bases). There are 18 residues in the CDR3. Germline lookup yields CDR1 MDHEN and CDR2 SYDVKM. The germline V and J ends were trimmed by 7 bases and 0 bases, with 22 bases remaining between them. The CDR3 DNA sequence: TGTGCCAGCATTCCCCAGGGCCCTTACAGGGATAGCAATCAGCCCCAGCATTTT. This codes for CASIPQGPYRDSNQPQHF.

The chain couples TRBV7-8 to TRBJ1-2, with TRBD1 identical over 8 bases. The V gene's germline CDR1 is SGHVS and CDR2 FQNEAQ. CDR3 length: 17 residues. After removal of 6 bases from V and 0 bases from J, the junction contained 12 bases not matched to a gene. The CDR3 sequence is CASRLGRDRTPNYGYTF. The CDR3 region has the DNA TGTGCCAGCAGACTAGGACGGGACAGGACTCCTAACTATGGCTACACCTTC.

The chain is built from TRBV18 and TRBJ1-4; 7 nucleotides align to TRBD1. CDR1 is KGHSH and CDR2 is LQKENI in the germline V gene. The CDR3 length is 14 residues. The ends lost 4 bases at V and 8 bases at J; junction bases unmatched: 7. The CDR3 DNA sequence: TGTGCCAGCTCACAGGACAGGCTTCGGGAAAAACTGTTTTTT. Translating gives CASSQDRLREKLFF.